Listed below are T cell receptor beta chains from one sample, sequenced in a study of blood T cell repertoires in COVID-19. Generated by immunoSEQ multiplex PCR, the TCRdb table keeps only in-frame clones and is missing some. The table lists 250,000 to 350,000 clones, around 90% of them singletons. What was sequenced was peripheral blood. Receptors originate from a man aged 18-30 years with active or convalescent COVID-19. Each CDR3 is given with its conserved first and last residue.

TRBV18,CASSETGGNEKLFF
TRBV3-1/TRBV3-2,CASSPTGQGRYYGYTF
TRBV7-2,CASSLGDRGNQPQHF
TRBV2,CASSEGPTEAFF
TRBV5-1,CASSPGPATPAEQFF
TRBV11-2,CASSLYVVRNTEAFF
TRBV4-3,CASSQAPGLGFANEQFF
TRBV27,CASSRNPKHSGKETQYF
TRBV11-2,CASSLSTGLNTEAFF
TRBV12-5,CASGWTSGRVYNEQFF
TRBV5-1,CASSLTVNYGYTF
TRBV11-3,CASSLEPPGLAGGYEQYF
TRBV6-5,CASSPNSATNEKLFF
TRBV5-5,CASSPGSPGTYEQYF
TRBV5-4,CASSGGTAYEQYF
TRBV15,CATAGDTDTQYF
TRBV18,CASSQSGGGRTNEKLFF
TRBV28,CASRTRSSGNTIYF
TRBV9,CASSPRDESYEQYF
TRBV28,CASSTPGGVGETQYF
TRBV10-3,CAISTTNNEQFF
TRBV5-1,CASSLAPLTPSNTGELFF
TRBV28,CASIGAETNEKLFF
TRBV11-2,CASSDRRGLFF
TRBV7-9,CASSLEGQGSANEKLFF
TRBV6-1,CASSDAGAGMEKLFF
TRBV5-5,CASSLRGRGAVSSYNSPLHF
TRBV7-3,CASSLMGSPEDEQFF
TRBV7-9,CASSITGARGNTIYF
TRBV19,CASRRTSGKSYEQYF
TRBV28,CASSLGTVSEQYF
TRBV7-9,CASSLFNLNNEQFF
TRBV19,CASTYRGELGSGELFF
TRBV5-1,CASSLARALETQYF
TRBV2,CASKRRVATNEKLFF
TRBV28,CASSPTGETTSNQPQHF
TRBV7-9,CASRTAGGEETQYF
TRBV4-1,CASSLGLLSYEQYF
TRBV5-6,CASSFGTTNEKLFF
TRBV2,CASRKDRGRGEKLFF
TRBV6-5,CASTLKTGNTEAFF
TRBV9,CASSADRGLEPQHF
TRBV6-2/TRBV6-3,CASSYARGLAGDADTQYF
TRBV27,CASSLSSGASWIQYF
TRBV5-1,CASSLDGTSRYEQFF
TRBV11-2,CASSLDYRGGGTEAFF
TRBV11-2,CASSSQSAPGGEKLFF
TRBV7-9,CASSSRLGGMNTEAFF
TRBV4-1,CASSQVGGRLYEQYF
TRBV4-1,CASSHRPGQGYQPQHF
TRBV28,CASNFNGLYYEQYF
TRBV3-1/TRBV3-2,CASSQARVNEQFF
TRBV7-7,CASSLGQPPNTGELFF